This TCR beta chain stems from a study of T cell changes during pregnancy in multiple sclerosis. The trim removed 5 bases at V and 3 bases at J, leaving 10 bases unmatched. The germline V gene has CDR1 MNHEY and CDR2 SVGAGI. The CDR3 length is 15 residues. Here immunoSEQ multiplex PCR was the method, and the copy in TCRdb shows in-frame clones only, minus some. Of over 45,000 clones in the sample, roughly 92% were seen once. This TCR derives from a female donor in good health, enrolled as a control in a pregnancy study. This specimen consisted of peripheral blood, obtained in the third trimester of pregnancy. V and J are TRBV6-5 and TRBJ2-7, with 7 bases identical to TRBD1. CDR3 in DNA: TGTGCCAGCAGTAGTCCGGGACAGTCAGGCTACGAGCAGTACTTC. Its protein is CASSSPGQSGYEQYF.